Given below is one TCR beta chain in context. Its antigen remains unknown. V dropped 3 bases and J dropped 7 bases, with 16 bases sitting between them. The germline CDR1 and CDR2 sequences are GTSNPN and SVGIG (reference sequence). The CDR3 is 13 amino acids. These data are taken from a study of CD8 T cells in Susac syndrome. RNA, at about 0.45 to 1 ug, was reverse transcribed with random hexamers. Across 54 Vbeta and 13 Jbeta, immunoSEQ multiplex PCR amplified TCR beta CDR3. TCRdb reprocessed the immunoSEQ multiplex PCR reads via MiXCR and lists one record per CDR3 protein. This table has some 130,000 distinct CDR3 sequences, 91% appearing once. Study-wide results and caveats: The authors acknowledged that their TCR sequencing and HLA analysis involved a relatively small number of individuals.

Sequencing of TCR beta, carried out with a high-throughput approach, was applied to CD8+ and CD4+ T cells from the blood. In contrast to the negatively isolated CD8+ and CD4+ T cells, TEMRA cells were FACS-enriched. J is TRBJ2-7 and V is TRBV30; D ambiguous. This TCR came from a human donor with multiple sclerosis. The sequencing input was CD8+ T cells from PBMCs. Here the CDR3 reads CAWRTISVGEQYF. The CDR3 nucleotides read TGTGCCTGGAGAACAATCTCAGTGGGAGAGCAGTACTTC. The full variable domain, in which reference TRBV30 and TRBJ2-7 provide the parts outside the CDR3, is SQTIHQWPATLVQPVGSPLSLECTVEGTSNPNLYWYRQAAGRGLQLLFYSVGIGQISSEVPQNLSASRPQDRQFILSSKKLLLSDSGFYLCAWRTISVGEQYFGPGTRLTVT.